This T cell receptor beta chain was observed in a study of blood T cells in healthy people across ages. This clonotype showed up many times. Primers used in a second PCR of roughly 6 to 11 cycles were a sample-barcoded 5' primer and a J-beta primer mix. TCRdb passed the 5' RACE reads through MiXCR, listing each CDR3 protein once. Among 1.5 million to 2 million distinct CDR3 sequences listed, 28% were seen once. CDR1 and CDR2 (germline): LNHNV, YYDKDF (reference sequence). Trimming pared 0 bases from V and 5 bases from J, leaving 4 bases between. This CDR3 region has 12 residues. The chain uses TRBV15 and TRBJ2-5; D uncertain. This clonotype originated in a woman aged 25 to 45 in good health. Sequenced material: blood. The CDR3 loop is CATSRDFETQYF. The CDR3 DNA sequence: TGTGCCACCAGCAGAGATTTCGAGACCCAGTACTTC.